This is a list of T cell receptor beta chains from one sample in a study of blood T cell repertoires in COVID-19. Clones were read by immunoSEQ multiplex PCR, and TCRdb kept only the in-frame ones, dropping some. The sample records 150,000 to 200,000 clones, around 89% being singletons. Sequenced material: peripheral blood. These receptors were collected from a man aged 55 to 70 with acute or convalescent COVID-19. CDR3s include the opening cysteine and the closing phenylalanine or tryptophan. Fields, in order: J gene, CDR3 length, V gene, CDR3 protein.

TRBJ1-1 14 TRBV5-1 CASSSWGGGTEAFF
TRBJ2-2 14 TRBV19 CASTPIAGAGELFF
TRBJ2-7 13 TRBV18 CASSPGQKDEQYF
TRBJ2-2 16 TRBV7-9 CASSPGQGGGTGELFF
TRBJ2-4 19 TRBV29-1 CSVEDRGQGLLLAKNIQYF
TRBJ1-2 13 TRBV6-6 CASSSDRVDGYTF
TRBJ2-3 14 TRBV11-3 CASSRRRSDDTQYF
TRBJ2-2 14 TRBV7-9 CASSLGRPTGELFF
TRBJ1-2 13 TRBV7-3 CASSPGGPSGYTF
TRBJ2-1 12 TRBV7-2 CASSLGANEQFF
TRBJ1-1 13 TRBV5-5 CASSLGQVAEAFF
TRBJ2-1 18 TRBV9 CASSALAGGGVGRNEQFF
TRBJ1-2 15 TRBV27 CASSRGGPGGYGYTF
TRBJ1-2 14 TRBV19 CASSSGQQTYGYTF
TRBJ2-1 15 TRBV7-9 CASSSSSREYGEQFF
TRBJ2-2 16 TRBV28 CASSFVRGGNTGELFF
TRBJ2-7 14 TRBV5-6 CASSFIRASDEQYF
TRBJ1-2 14 TRBV30 CAWSVDRGDYGYTF
TRBJ1-2 13 TRBV7-3 CASSLMPGDGYTF
TRBJ1-4 13 TRBV18 CASSPGASEKLFF
TRBJ1-1 15 TRBV30 CAWSPTRGGETEAFF
TRBJ1-2 12 TRBV12-3/TRBV12-4 CASSLEGALYTF
TRBJ2-1 16 TRBV4-3 CASSQFGLAEYNEQFF
TRBJ1-5 14 TRBV5-6 CASSLWGGGQPQHF
TRBJ2-3 17 TRBV5-1 CASSLRASGASTDTQYF
TRBJ2-5 16 TRBV6-5 CASSYSFNHPRETQYF
TRBJ1-3 14 TRBV14 CASSPAGSGNTIYF
TRBJ1-1 14 TRBV5-1 CASSSGTGITEAFF
TRBJ1-1 14 TRBV5-6 CASSFLAANTEAFF
TRBJ2-1 18 TRBV28 CASIQGSPGTGAGNEQFF
TRBJ1-1 11 TRBV12-3/TRBV12-4 CASDTGREAFF
TRBJ1-1 14 TRBV7-9 CASTNTAGDTEAFF
TRBJ2-2 13 TRBV27 CASRRSGFGELFF
TRBJ2-2 16 TRBV24-1 CATSDSGTGKTGELFF
TRBJ1-3 16 TRBV6-4 CASSPPRDSSGNTIYF
TRBJ1-3 14 TRBV5-1 CASSIQGAGNTIYF
TRBJ1-4 15 TRBV7-9 CASSRTGLKGEKLFF
TRBJ2-5 15 TRBV6-5 CASSRSAGVGETQYF
TRBJ2-7 15 TRBV2 CASSDPTFRVHEQYF
TRBJ1-1 14 TRBV20-1 CSASQGRGNTEAFF
TRBJ2-2 16 TRBV7-7 CASSFATSSNTGELFF
TRBJ2-1 18 TRBV11-3 CASSLRASGVSSYNEQFF
TRBJ1-5 16 TRBV19 CASSNQGVYSNQPQHF
TRBJ2-1 15 TRBV30 CAWSRASGHYNEQFF
TRBJ2-3 16 TRBV5-1 CASSSASGRARDTQYF
TRBJ2-7 13 TRBV18 CASSPRQNYEQYF
TRBJ2-5 16 TRBV27 CASRPTRDRGRETQYF
TRBJ2-7 14 TRBV11-3 CASSLSGRSYEQYF
TRBJ2-2 16 TRBV7-3 CASSFLAGGPGGELFF
TRBJ1-2 14 TRBV19 CASSPADSAYGYTF
TRBJ1-2 12 TRBV7-2 CASSSTAYGYTF
TRBJ1-2 13 TRBV6-2/TRBV6-3 CASSYSGEYGYTF
TRBJ1-1 14 TRBV21-1 CASSKQGAATEAFF
TRBJ1-2 15 TRBV27 CASSKGDRGIGGYTF
TRBJ1-5 14 TRBV19 CASSRGQGNQPQHF
TRBJ2-3 14 TRBV29-1 CSAEPGQGPDTQYF